These 19 T cell receptor beta chains were all obtained from the same sample, sequenced in a study of blood T cell repertoires in COVID-19. Produced via immunoSEQ multiplex PCR; TCRdb's table is partial and in-frame only. The table has roughly 120,000 clones, approximately 80% seen once. The sequencing sample was made of peripheral blood. The source is a woman aged 55-75 years with acute or convalescent COVID-19.

The chain is built from TRBV5-1 and TRBJ1-6; 9 positions match TRBD1. Germline lookup yields CDR1 SGHRS and CDR2 YFSETQ. The J segment lost 10 bases and the V segment lost 1 base, leaving 12 bases of the junction unmatched. This CDR3 region has 17 residues. CDR3 sequence: CASSLTYPGQGGSPLHF. CDR3 coding DNA: TGCGCCAGCAGCTTGACATACCCGGGACAGGGAGGATCACCCCTCCACTTT.

The rearrangement links TRBV6-1 to TRBJ1-5, with D possibly TRBD1 on 6 matching bases. Germline loops: CDR1 MNHNS, CDR2 SASEGT. V was clipped by 2 bases and J by 4 bases, with 15 bases between them. The CDR3 sequence is 16 residues long. Here the CDR3 DNA reads TGTGCCAGCAGTGAACTTTGGGGGCATCAGAATCAGCCCCAGCATTTT. It translates to CASSELWGHQNQPQHF.

The V gene is TRBV9, the J gene TRBJ2-1; 10 bases align to TRBD2. CDR1 SGDLS and CDR2 YYNGEE come from the germline V gene. Losses at the gene ends were 4 bases for V and 1 base for J; bases not matched to a gene: 20. There are 21 residues in the CDR3. In DNA form, the CDR3 reads TGTGCCAGCAGCCATTCTCGTAGTTCCAGCGGGGGGGCTGGATCCTACAATGAGCAGTTCTTC. Its translation is CASSHSRSSSGGAGSYNEQFF.

This rearrangement joins TRBV2 to TRBJ1-6; 7 bases map to TRBD1. There are 15 residues in the CDR3. Trimming at V came to 5 bases and at J to 10 bases, leaving 11 bases not matched to a gene. Per the germline V gene, CDR1 is SNHLY and CDR2 is FYNNEI. This CDR3 reads CASSYTGAEYSPLHF. The CDR3 nucleotides read TGTGCCAGCAGTTATACAGGGGCCGAATACTCACCCCTCCACTTT.

This chain joins TRBV7-6 and TRBJ1-3; D ambiguous. V lost 5 bases and J lost 0, with 11 bases in between. The CDR3 runs to 15 residues. Germline-derived CDR1 and CDR2 are SGHVS and FNYEAQ. The CDR3 nucleotides read TGTGCCAGCAGCCCGACGGAGGCCTCTGGAAACACCATATATTTT. Amino acids: CASSPTEASGNTIYF.

The chain carries TRBV3-1 (or the pseudogene TRBV3-2) and TRBJ2-1; 9 nucleotides align to TRBD1. Trimming at V came to 4 bases and at J to 6 bases, leaving 4 bases not matched to a gene. The CDR3 is made up of 14 amino acids. Germline V lookup: CDR1 LGHDT, CDR2 YNNKEL (reference sequence). This CDR3 is CASSPTTGGNEQFF. The CDR3 coding sequence is TGTGCCAGCAGCCCTACGACAGGGGGCAATGAGCAGTTCTTC.

The chain couples TRBV7-3 to TRBJ2-2; 7 bases fit TRBD2. The CDR3 has 15 residues. V trimming: 1 base; J trimming: 1 base; junction bases outside the gene matches: 0. Germline-derived CDR1 and CDR2 are SGHTA and FQGTGA. The CDR3, as DNA: TGTGCCAGCAGCTTAATAGCGGGGAACACCGGGGAGCTGTTTTTT. Protein: CASSLIAGNTGELFF.

The chain joins TRBV6-6 to TRBJ1-1; D is possibly TRBD1 (5 bases). Germline CDR1 MNHNY, CDR2 SVGAGI (reference sequence). The CDR3 runs 13 residues. V dropped 4 bases and J dropped 3 bases, with 9 bases sitting between them. DNA for the CDR3: TGTGCCAGCAGTTGGGGGGTGGACACTGAAGCTTTCTTT. It encodes CASSWGVDTEAFF.

The chain recombines TRBV10-1 with TRBJ2-3; 8 bases map to TRBD2. Germline trimming cut 6 bases from V and 3 bases from J; bases unmatched to any gene: 5. CDR3 length equals 14 residues. Germline V gene sequence: CDR1 WNHNN, CDR2 SYGVQD (reference sequence). CDR3: CASSPASGTDTQYF. For the CDR3, the DNA is TGCGCCAGCAGCCCGGCTAGCGGGACAGATACGCAGTATTTT.

CDR3 sequence (DNA): TGTGCCAGCAGCCGGGGGGGGCCTGGCTATGGCTACACCTTC. It specifies CASSRGGPGYGYTF. V and J are TRBV6-5 and TRBJ1-2, with D tentatively TRBD1 (6 bases). The V end lost 6 bases, the J end lost 4 bases, and 15 bases lay between the germline ends. CDR1 and CDR2 (germline): MNHEY, SVGAGI. CDR3 length: 14 residues.

The V call is TRBV24-1, the J call TRBJ2-1; D possibly corresponds to TRBD1 (6 bases). The V end lost 9 bases, the J end lost 5 bases, and 7 bases lay between the germline ends. Germline loops: CDR1 KGHDR, CDR2 SFDVKD. The CDR3 is made up of 11 amino acids. The CDR3: CATGQNNEQFF. In DNA, the CDR3 is TGTGCCACCGGACAGAACAATGAGCAGTTCTTC.

This clone was picked up one time. The chain is built from TRBV9 and TRBJ2-5; 12 bases are shared with TRBD2. The CDR3 contains 18 residues. With V trimmed by 4 bases and J by 5 bases, 15 bases remained unmatched. CDR1 is SGDLS and CDR2 is YYNGEE in the germline V gene. The CDR3 bases are TGTGCCAGCAGCCCCGGGTGGGCTAGCGGGGGGGCCGGGGAGACCCAGTACTTC. It specifies CASSPGWASGGAGETQYF. Full variable domain (remainder filled in from reference TRBV9 and TRBJ2-5): DSGVTQTPKHLITATGQRVTLRCSPRSGDLSVYWYQQSLDQGLQFLIQYYNGEERAKGNILERFSAQQFPDLHSELNLSSLELGDSALYFCASSPGWASGGAGETQYFGPGTRLLVL.

The V and J genes are TRBV7-2 and TRBJ1-2; 10 bases are a match to TRBD1. The V segment lost 4 bases and the J segment 7 bases; nucleotides outside the gene matches: 12. The germline V gene has CDR1 SGHTA and CDR2 FQGNSA. The CDR3 has 16 amino acids. CDR3 DNA: TGTGCCAGCAGCTCGTCCGGGACAGGGGTCTCGGGTGGCTACACCTTC. Protein: CASSSSGTGVSGGYTF.

V gene TRBV2 combines with J gene TRBJ2-2; D might be TRBD2 (5 bases). Between the trimmed V and J ends, which lost 8 bases and 0 bases, there was a span of 7 bases. Germline CDR1 reads SNHLY; CDR2 reads FYNNEI. The CDR3 has 13 residues. CDR3 region: CASGETNTGELFF. The CDR3 nucleotides are TGTGCCAGCGGGGAGACGAACACCGGGGAGCTGTTTTTT.

This rearrangement joins TRBV10-1 to TRBJ1-3; tentative D call: TRBD1 (6 bases). The CDR3 covers 18 residues. V dropped 10 bases and J dropped 3 bases, with 28 bases sitting between them. From germline, CDR1 is WNHNN and CDR2 SYGVQD (reference sequence). The CDR3 coding sequence is TGCGCCACCACTTTTTTCCCGGGACACTGGAGTGTTGGAAACACCATATATTTT. Residues: CATTFFPGHWSVGNTIYF.

The V and J genes are TRBV18 and TRBJ1-5, with no clear D. V shed 4 bases and J shed 6 bases, with 10 bases lying between them. The CDR3 is 13 amino acids. Per the germline V gene, CDR1 is KGHSH and CDR2 is LQKENI. Here the CDR3 DNA reads TGTGCCAGCTCACTGGGCCTGATTCAGCCCCAGCATTTT. Protein sequence: CASSLGLIQPQHF.

The genes are TRBV5-5 and TRBJ2-1, with 7 bases matching TRBD1. The V and J ends lost 4 bases and 6 bases, in that order; junction bases with no gene match: 7. Germline loops: CDR1 SGHKS, CDR2 YYEKEE (reference sequence). This CDR3 has 14 amino acids. CDR3 coding DNA: TGTGCCAGCAGCCTATACAGGGGATCCAATGAGCAGTTCTTC. This translates into CASSLYRGSNEQFF.

The chain links TRBV5-8 to TRBJ1-5, with D perhaps TRBD1 (6 bases). This CDR3 has 15 amino acids. With 5 bases removed from V and 4 bases from J, the gap between germline ends came to 16 bases. The germline V gene has CDR1 SGHTS and CDR2 YDEGEE. The CDR3 coding sequence is TGTGCCAGCAGGCCGAGGAGCAGGGGAAATCAGCCCCAGCATTTT. Its protein product is CASRPRSRGNQPQHF. The whole variable domain, remainder taken from reference TRBV5-8 and TRBJ1-5, is EAGVTQSPTHLIKTRGQQATLRCSPISGHTSVYWYQQALGLGLQFLLWYDEGEERNRGNFPPRFSGRQFPNYSSELNVNALELEDSALYLCASRPRSRGNQPQHFGDGTRLSIL.

For this clone: This sample also contains other DNA sequences that code for the same CDR3. The rearrangement uses TRBV14 and TRBJ1-3; TRBD1 agrees at 7 bases. The germline gives CDR1 SGHDN, CDR2 FVKESK. The CDR3 length is 14 residues. With V trimmed by 4 bases and J by 4 bases, 4 bases remained unmatched. The CDR3 nucleotides are TGTGCCAGCAGCCTTGGGACAGCCGGAAACACCATATATTTT. As protein: CASSLGTAGNTIYF. The complete variable domain, with remaining parts taken from reference TRBV14 and TRBJ1-3, reads EAGVTQFPSHSVIEKGQTVTLRCDPISGHDNLYWYRRVMGKEIKFLLHFVKESKQDESGMPNNRFLAERTGGTYSTLKVQPAELEDSGVYFCASSLGTAGNTIYFGEGSWLTVV.